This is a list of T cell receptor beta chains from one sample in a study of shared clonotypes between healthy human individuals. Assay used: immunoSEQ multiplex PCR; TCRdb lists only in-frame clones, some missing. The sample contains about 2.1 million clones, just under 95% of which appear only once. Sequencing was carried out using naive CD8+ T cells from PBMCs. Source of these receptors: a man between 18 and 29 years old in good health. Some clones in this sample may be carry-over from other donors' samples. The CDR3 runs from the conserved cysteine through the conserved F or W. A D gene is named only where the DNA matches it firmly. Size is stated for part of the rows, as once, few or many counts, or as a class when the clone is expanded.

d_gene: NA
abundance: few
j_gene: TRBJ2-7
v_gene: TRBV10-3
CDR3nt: TGTGCCGCCCGGGACACCGCCTACGAGCAGTACTTC
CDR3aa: CAARDTAYEQYF

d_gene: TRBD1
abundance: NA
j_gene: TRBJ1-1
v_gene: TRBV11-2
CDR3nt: TGTGCCAGCAGCTTAGGGGGACAGGGGAATATAGCTTTCTTT
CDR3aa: CASSLGGQGNIAFF

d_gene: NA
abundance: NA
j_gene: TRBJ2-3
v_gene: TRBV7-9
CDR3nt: TGTGCCGGGGATACGCAGTATTTT
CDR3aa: CAGDTQYF

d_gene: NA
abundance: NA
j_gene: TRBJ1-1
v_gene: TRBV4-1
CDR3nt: TGCGCCAGCAGCCAAGCCCCAGGGGCACCTGAAGCTTTCTTT
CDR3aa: CASSQAPGAPEAFF

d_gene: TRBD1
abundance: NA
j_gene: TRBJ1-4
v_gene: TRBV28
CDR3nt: TGTGCCAGCAGTCACTTCACCGGGACAGGGGACACTAATGAAAAACTGTTTTTT
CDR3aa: CASSHFTGTGDTNEKLFF

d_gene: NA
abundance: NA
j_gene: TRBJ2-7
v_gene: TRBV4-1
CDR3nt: TGCGCCAGCAGCTGGCGTGGGGGGACCTACGAGCAGTACTTC
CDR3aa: CASSWRGGTYEQYF

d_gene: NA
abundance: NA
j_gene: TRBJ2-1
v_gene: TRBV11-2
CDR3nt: TGTGCCAGCAGCTTAGTCGGCGAAAGCTCCTACAATGAGCAGTTCTTC
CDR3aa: CASSLVGESSYNEQFF

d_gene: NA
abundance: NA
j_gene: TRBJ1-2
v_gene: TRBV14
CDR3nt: TGTGCCAGCAGCCAAGAAAAATGGCCCGGGTCCGAGGACGGCTACACCTTC
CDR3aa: CASSQEKWPGSEDGYTF

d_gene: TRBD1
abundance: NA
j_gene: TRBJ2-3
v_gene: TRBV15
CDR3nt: TGTGCCACCAGCAACCAGGGACAGGGGTGGGATACGCAGTATTTT
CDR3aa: CATSNQGQGWDTQYF

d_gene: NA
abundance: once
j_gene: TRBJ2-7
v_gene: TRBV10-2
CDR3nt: TGCGCCAGCAGCAACCGGGGCCCTGGGTTCGAGCAGTACTTC
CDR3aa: CASSNRGPGFEQYF

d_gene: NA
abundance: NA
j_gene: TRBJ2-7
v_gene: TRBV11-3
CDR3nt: TGTGCCAGCAGCTTAGCCAGGCGCCCCGACGAGCAGTACTTC
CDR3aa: CASSLARRPDEQYF

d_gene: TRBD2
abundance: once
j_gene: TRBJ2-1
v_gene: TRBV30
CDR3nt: TGTGCCTGGAGTGTAGACAGAGTAGCGGGGCTGGAGTTCTTC
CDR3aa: CAWSVDRVAGLEFF

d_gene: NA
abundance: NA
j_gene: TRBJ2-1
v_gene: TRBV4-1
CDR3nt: TGCGCCAGCAGCCATCCCCGGAGGGAGCAGTTCTTC
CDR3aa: CASSHPRREQFF

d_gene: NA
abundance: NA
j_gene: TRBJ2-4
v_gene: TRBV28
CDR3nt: TGTGCCAGCAACGCTATTATGGGCCGGGACGGAAACATTCAGTACTTC
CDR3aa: CASNAIMGRDGNIQYF

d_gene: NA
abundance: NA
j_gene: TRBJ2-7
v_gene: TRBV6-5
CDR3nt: TGTGCCAGCAGTTACAGCCCGGACAGCTCCTACGAGCAGTACTTC
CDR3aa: CASSYSPDSSYEQYF

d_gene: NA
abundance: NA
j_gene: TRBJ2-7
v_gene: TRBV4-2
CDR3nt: TGTGCCAGCAGCCAAGAATGGGGTTCCCCTTGGGAGCAGTACTTC
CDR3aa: CASSQEWGSPWEQYF

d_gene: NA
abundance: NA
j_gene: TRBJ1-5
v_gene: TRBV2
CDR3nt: TGTGCCAGCAGCGAGGACAGTAGCAATCAGCCCCAGCATTTT
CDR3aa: CASSEDSSNQPQHF

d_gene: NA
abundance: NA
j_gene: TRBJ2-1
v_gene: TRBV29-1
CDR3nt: TGCAGCGTTGAAGGGCCCCCAGGGGCCAGGTTGGGTGAGCAGTTCTTC
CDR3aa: CSVEGPPGARLGEQFF

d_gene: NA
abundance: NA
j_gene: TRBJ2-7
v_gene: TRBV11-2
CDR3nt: TGTGCCAGCAGCCCCCGGTATAGTTCCTACGAGCAGTACTTC
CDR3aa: CASSPRYSSYEQYF

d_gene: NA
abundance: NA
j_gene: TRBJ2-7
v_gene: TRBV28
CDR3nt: TGTGCCAGCAGCGACCTTGTAGGGGGCTACGAGCAGTACTTC
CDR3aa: CASSDLVGGYEQYF

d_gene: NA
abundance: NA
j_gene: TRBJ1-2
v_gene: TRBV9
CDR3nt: TGTGCCAGCAGCGTAGCGAAGGGTAACTATGGCTACACCTTC
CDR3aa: CASSVAKGNYGYTF

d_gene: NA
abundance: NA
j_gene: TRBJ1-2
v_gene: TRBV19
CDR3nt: TGTGCCAGTACCCCTCCCGGCCCTCTTCATTTTAACTATGGCTACACCTTC
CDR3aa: CASTPPGPLHFNYGYTF

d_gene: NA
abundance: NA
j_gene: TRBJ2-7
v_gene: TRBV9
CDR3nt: TGTGCCAGCAGCGTAGATTCCGGTGTCGGCGCGTACGAGCAGTACTTC
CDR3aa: CASSVDSGVGAYEQYF

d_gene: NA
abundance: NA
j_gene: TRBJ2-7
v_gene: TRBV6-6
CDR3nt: TGTGCCAGCAGTTACTCGACAGCTCCCTCCTACGAGCAGTACTTC
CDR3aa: CASSYSTAPSYEQYF

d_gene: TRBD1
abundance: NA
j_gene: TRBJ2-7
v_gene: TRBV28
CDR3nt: TGTGCCAGCAGTTACGGACAGGGTACCTACGAGCAGTACTTC
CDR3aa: CASSYGQGTYEQYF

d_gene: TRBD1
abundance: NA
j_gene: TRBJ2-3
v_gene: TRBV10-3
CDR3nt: TGTGCCATCAGTGATATCCCAGGGGGCGCGAAGACAGATACGCAGTATTTT
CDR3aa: CAISDIPGGAKTDTQYF

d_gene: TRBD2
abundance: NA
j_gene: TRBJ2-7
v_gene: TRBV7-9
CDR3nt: TGTGCCAGCAGCTTAGGGGCTAGCGGGAGTGAAACTAACGAGCAGTACTTC
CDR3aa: CASSLGASGSETNEQYF

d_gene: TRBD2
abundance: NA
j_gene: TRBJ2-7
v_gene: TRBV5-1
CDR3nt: TGCGCCAGCAGCTTGGGGCTAGCGGGAGTAATTTGGTACGAGCAGTACTTC
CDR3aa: CASSLGLAGVIWYEQYF

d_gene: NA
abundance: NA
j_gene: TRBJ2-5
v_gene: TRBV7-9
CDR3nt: TGTGCCAGCACCTCGGGGGTGACACCAAAAAAAGAGACCCAGTACTTC
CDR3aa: CASTSGVTPKKETQYF

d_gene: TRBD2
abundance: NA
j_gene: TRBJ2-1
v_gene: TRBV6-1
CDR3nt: TGTGCCAGCAGTGAGCGCCTAGCGGGAGGGCTGGGCAATGAGCAGTTCTTC
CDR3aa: CASSERLAGGLGNEQFF

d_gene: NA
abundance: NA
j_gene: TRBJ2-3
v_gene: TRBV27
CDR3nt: TGTGCCAGCAGCAAATATTGGTCTCCAAGCACAGATACGCAGTATTTT
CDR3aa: CASSKYWSPSTDTQYF

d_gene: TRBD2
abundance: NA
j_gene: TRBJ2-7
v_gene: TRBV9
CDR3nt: TGTGCCAGCAGCGATCATAGCGGGAGGGGCCTCTACGAGCAGTACTTC
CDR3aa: CASSDHSGRGLYEQYF

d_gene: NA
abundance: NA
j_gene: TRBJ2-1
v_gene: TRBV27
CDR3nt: TGTGCCAGCAGCCTCTCCGCGGGTGCTGCCTACAATGAGCAGTTCTTC
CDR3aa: CASSLSAGAAYNEQFF

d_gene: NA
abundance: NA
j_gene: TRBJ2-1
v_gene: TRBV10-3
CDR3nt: TGTGCCATCAGTGAGGGGGGTGCCTACAATGAGCAGTTCTTC
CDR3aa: CAISEGGAYNEQFF

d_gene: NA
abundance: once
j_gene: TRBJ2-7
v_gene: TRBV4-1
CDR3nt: TGCGCCAGCAGCCAAGCGCCACCGGGACTGGAGTCCTACGAGCAGTACTTC
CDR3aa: CASSQAPPGLESYEQYF

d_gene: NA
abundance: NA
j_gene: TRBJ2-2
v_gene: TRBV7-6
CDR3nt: TGTGCCAGCAGCGAACTTGCGGGCGGCGGCACCGGGGAGCTGTTTTTT
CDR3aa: CASSELAGGGTGELFF

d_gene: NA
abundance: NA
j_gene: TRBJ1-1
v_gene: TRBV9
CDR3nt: TGTGCCAGCAGCGGAATGGGCGTGTCTGAAGCTTTCTTT
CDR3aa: CASSGMGVSEAFF

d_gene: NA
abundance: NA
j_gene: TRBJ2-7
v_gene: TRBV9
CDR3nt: TGTGCCAGCAGCGAGTCCCCCGACGTCTTATACGAGCAGTACTTC
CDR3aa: CASSESPDVLYEQYF

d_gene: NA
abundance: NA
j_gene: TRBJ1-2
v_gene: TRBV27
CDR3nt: TGTGCCAGCAGCCCACGGGGTAACTATGGCTACACCTTC
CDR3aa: CASSPRGNYGYTF

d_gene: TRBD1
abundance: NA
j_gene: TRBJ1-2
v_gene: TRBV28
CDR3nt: TGTGCCAGCAGTTTCGCCGACAGGGGGTTAGGCGGCTACACCTTC
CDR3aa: CASSFADRGLGGYTF

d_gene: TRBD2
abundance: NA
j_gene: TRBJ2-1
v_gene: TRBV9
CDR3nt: TGTGCCAGCAGTGGGAGGGGTTACAATGAGCAGTTCTTC
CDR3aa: CASSGRGYNEQFF

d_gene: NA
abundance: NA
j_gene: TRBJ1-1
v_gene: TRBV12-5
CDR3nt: TGTGCTAGTGGTTATGAAGGGAACACTGAAGCTTTCTTT
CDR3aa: CASGYEGNTEAFF

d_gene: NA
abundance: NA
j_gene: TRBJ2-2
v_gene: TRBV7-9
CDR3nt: TGTGCCAGCAGCTTAGGGTCGTGGAACACCGGGGAGCTGTTTTTT
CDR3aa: CASSLGSWNTGELFF

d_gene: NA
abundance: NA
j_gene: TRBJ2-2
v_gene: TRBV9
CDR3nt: TGTGCCAGCAGCGTCTTAGCGGCCGGGGAGCTGTTTTTT
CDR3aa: CASSVLAAGELFF

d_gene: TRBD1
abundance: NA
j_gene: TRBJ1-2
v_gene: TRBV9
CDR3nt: TGTGCCAGCAGCCCCAGGGACAGCAAGAACTATGGCTACACCTTC
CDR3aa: CASSPRDSKNYGYTF

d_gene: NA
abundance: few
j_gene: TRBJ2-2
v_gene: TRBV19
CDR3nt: TGTGCCAGTAGTAGAGGCGGGGAGCTGTTTTTT
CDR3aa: CASSRGGELFF

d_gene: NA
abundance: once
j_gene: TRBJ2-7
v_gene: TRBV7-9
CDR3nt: TGTGCCAGCAGCTCACCAGAGATATTCTACGAGCAGTACTTC
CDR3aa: CASSSPEIFYEQYF

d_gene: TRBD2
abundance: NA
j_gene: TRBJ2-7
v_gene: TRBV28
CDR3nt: TGTGCCAGCAGTCCCTCGCTAGCGGGAGCCTACGGCTACGAGCAGTACTTC
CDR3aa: CASSPSLAGAYGYEQYF

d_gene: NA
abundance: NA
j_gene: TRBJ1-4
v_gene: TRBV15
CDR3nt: TGTGCCACGAGGACGTATGAGGAAAAACTGTTTTTT
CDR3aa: CATRTYEEKLFF

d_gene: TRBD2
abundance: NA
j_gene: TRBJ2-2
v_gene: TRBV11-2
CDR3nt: TGTGCCAGCAGCTCCCGGGAGGGACTAGCAGCCGGGGAGCTGTTTTTT
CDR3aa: CASSSREGLAAGELFF

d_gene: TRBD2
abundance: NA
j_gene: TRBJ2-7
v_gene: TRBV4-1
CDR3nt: TGCGCCAGCAGCCAAGATGCGAGGCTAGCGGGGTATAGCTCCTACGAGCAGTACTTC
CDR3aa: CASSQDARLAGYSSYEQYF

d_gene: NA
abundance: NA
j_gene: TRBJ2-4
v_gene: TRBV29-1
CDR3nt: TGCAGCGTTGAAGGGCTTCACAGCTTTCAGTACTTC
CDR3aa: CSVEGLHSFQYF

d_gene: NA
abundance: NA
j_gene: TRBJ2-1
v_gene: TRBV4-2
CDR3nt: TGTGCCAGCAGCCAAGGCCCCGAAGGAGCGGATGCCTACAATGAGCAGTTCTTC
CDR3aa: CASSQGPEGADAYNEQFF

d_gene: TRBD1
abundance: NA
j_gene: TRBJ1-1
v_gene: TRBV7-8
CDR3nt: TGTGCCAGCAGCTTAGGGGGACAGGGGGCGGGAACTGAAGCTTTCTTT
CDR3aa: CASSLGGQGAGTEAFF

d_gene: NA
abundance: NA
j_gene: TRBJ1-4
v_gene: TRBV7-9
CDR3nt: TGTGCCAGCAGCCCCCCTATAACTGCAACTAATGAAAAACTGTTTTTT
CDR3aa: CASSPPITATNEKLFF